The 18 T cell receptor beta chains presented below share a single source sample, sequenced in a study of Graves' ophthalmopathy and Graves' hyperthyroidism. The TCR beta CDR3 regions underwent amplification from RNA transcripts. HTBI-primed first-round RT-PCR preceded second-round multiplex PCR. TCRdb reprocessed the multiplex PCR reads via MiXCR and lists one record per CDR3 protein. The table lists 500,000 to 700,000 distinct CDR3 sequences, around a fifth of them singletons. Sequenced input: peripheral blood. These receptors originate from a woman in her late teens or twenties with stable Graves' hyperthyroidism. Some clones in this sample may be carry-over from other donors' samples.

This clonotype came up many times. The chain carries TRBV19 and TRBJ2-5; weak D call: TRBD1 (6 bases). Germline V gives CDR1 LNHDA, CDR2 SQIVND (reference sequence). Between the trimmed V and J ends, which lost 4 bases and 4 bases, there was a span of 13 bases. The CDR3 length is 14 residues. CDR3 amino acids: CASSTQGFVETQYF. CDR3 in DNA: TGTGCCAGTAGTACACAGGGTTTCGTAGAGACCCAGTACTTC.

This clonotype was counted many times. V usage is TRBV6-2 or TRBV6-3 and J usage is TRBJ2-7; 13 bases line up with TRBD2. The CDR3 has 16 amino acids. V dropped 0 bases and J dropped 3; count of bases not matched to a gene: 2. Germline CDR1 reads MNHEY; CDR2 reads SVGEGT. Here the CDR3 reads CASSYSGLAGYYEQYF. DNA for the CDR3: TGTGCCAGCAGTTACTCGGGACTAGCGGGGTACTACGAGCAGTACTTC.

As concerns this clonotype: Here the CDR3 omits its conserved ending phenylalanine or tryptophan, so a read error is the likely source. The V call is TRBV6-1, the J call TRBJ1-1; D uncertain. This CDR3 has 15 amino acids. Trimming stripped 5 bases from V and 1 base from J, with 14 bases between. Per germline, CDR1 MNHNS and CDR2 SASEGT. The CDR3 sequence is CASSPSGPENTEAFV. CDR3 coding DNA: TGTGCCAGCAGTCCATCCGGCCCGGAGAACACTGAAGCTTTCGTT.

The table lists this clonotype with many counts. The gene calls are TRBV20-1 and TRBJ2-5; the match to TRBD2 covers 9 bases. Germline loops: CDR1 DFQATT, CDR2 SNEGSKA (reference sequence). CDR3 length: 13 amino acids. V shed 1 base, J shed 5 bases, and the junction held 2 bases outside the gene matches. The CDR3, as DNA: TGCAGTGCTAGAGGGGCGGGAGGGGAGACCCAGTACTTC. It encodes CSARGAGGETQYF.

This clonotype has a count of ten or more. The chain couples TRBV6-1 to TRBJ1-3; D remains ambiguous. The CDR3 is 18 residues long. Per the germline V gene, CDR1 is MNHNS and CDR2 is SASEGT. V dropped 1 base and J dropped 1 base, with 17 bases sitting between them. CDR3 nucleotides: TGTGCCAGCAGTGAAGTTTTGGTCAGAAGGGTATCTGGAAACACCATATATTTT. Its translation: CASSEVLVRRVSGNTIYF.

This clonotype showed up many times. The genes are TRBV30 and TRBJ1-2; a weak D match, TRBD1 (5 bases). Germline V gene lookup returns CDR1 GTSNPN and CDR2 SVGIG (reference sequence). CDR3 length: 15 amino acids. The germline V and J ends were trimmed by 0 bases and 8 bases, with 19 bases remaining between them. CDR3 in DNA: TGTGCCTGGAGTGTACTTGCGACAGCGGTTGCGGGCTACACCTTC. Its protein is CAWSVLATAVAGYTF.

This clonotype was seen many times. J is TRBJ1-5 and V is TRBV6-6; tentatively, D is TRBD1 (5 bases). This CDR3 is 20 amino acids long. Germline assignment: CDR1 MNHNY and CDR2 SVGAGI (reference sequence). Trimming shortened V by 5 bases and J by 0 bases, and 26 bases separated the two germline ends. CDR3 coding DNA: TGTGCCAGCAGTCAACGGTCTAGCCAGGGAGGCTTCGATAGCAATCAGCCCCAGCATTTT. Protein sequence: CASSQRSSQGGFDSNQPQHF.

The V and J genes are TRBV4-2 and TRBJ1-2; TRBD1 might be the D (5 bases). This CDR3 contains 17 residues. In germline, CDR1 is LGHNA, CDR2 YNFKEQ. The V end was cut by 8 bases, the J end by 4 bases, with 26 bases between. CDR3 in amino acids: CASPLGGSTVRAYGYTF. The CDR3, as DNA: TGTGCCAGCCCTTTGGGGGGGTCGACAGTGAGGGCCTATGGCTACACCTTC.

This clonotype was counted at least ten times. Here the CDR3 reads CASGLYRENQPQHF. The CDR3 nucleotides read TGTGCCAGCGGCTTATACAGGGAGAATCAGCCCCAGCATTTT. This chain uses TRBV6-5 with TRBJ1-5; D is possibly TRBD1 (6 bases). The CDR3 sequence is 14 residues long. V shed 8 bases and J shed 4 bases, with 15 bases lying between them. The germline gives CDR1 MNHEY, CDR2 SVGAGI.

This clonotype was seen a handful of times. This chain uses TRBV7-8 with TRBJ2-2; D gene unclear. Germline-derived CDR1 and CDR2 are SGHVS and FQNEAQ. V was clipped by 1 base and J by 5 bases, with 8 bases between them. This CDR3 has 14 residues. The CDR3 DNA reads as TGTGCCAGCAGCTTAGGAGGAAGGACCGGGGAGCTGTTTTTT. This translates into CASSLGGRTGELFF.

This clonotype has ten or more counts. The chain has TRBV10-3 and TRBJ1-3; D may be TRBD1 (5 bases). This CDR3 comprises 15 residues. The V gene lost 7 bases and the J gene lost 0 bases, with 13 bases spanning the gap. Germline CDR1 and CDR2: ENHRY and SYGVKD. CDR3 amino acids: CAIMKTGTSGNTIYF. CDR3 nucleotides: TGTGCCATCATGAAAACCGGGACCTCTGGAAACACCATATATTTT.

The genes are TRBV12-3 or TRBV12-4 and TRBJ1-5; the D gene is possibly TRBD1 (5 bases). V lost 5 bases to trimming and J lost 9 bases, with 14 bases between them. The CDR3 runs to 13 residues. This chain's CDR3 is CASSRRGGGPQHF. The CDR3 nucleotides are TGTGCCAGCAGTCGCCGCGGGGGTGGGCCCCAGCATTTT.

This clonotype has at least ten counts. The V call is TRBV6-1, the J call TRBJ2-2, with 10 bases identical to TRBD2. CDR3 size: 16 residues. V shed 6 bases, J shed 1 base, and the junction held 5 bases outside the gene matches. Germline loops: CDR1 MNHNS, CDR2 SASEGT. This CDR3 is CASRERGGENTGELFF. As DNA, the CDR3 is TGTGCCAGCAGGGAGCGGGGGGGCGAGAACACCGGGGAGCTGTTTTTT.

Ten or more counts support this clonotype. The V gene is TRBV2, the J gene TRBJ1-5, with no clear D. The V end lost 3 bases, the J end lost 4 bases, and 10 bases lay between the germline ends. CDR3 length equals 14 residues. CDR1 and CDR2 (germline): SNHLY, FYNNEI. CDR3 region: CASSDQWLNQPQHF. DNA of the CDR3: TGTGCCAGCAGTGATCAGTGGTTGAATCAGCCCCAGCATTTT.

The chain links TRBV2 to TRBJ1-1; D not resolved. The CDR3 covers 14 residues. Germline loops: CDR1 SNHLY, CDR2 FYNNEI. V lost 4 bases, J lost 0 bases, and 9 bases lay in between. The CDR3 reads CASSGGPVNTEAFF. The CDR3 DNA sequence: TGTGCCAGCAGTGGAGGTCCTGTGAACACTGAAGCTTTCTTT.

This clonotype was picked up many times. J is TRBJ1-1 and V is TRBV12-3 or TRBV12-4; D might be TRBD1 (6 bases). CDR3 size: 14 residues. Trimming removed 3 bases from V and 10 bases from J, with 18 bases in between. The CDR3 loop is CASSFPRRGRRAFF. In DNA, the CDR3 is TGTGCCAGCAGTTTCCCCCGCAGGGGAAGGAGAGCTTTCTTT.

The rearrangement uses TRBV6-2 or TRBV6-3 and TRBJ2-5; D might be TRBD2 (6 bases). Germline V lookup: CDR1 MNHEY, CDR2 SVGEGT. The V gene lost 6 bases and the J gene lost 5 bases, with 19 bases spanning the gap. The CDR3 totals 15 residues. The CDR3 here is CASSPPGAGRETQYF. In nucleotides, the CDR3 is TGTGCCAGCAGCCCCCCTGGCGCGGGGCGGGAGACCCAGTACTTC.

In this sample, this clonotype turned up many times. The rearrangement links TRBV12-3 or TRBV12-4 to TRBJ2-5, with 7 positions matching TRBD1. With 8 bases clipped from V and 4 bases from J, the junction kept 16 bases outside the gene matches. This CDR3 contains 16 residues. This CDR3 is CASRAGQGVSIETQYF. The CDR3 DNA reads TGTGCCAGCCGAGCTGGGCAGGGGGTTTCTATAGAGACCCAGTACTTC.